This entry concerns a single T cell receptor (beta chain). Its antigen is not known. This CDR3 comprises 18 residues. V lost 6 bases and J 0 bases, leaving 21 bases between the germline ends. CDR1 and CDR2 (germline): MNHEY, SMNVEV (reference sequence). Sample time point: pre-treatment sample, taken before nivolumab and TIL therapy. The immunoSEQ assay was v3. Only in-frame clones appear in the TCRdb table, and some are missing; sequencing was by immunoSEQ multiplex PCR. The sample has around 50,000 clones, roughly 80% seen once. The sample belongs to a study of TIL therapy for anti-PD-1-resistant metastatic lung cancer. Study-wide background: Patients then received nivolumab; progressors got lymphodepletion, TIL and IL-2. Study-wide results and caveats: Infused TIL clonotypes partially replaced the baseline blood repertoire, then decayed over months.

The chain is built from TRBV27 and TRBJ1-5, with D tentatively TRBD1 (5 bases). The TCR sequence derives from a person aged 25 to 85 with non-small cell lung cancer. This sample comprised blood, obtained at baseline. CDR3 DNA: TGTGCCAGCAGCAGTTCAGGGAGTCACCTGTATAGCAATCAGCCCCAGCATTTT. This sequence encodes CASSSSGSHLYSNQPQHF.